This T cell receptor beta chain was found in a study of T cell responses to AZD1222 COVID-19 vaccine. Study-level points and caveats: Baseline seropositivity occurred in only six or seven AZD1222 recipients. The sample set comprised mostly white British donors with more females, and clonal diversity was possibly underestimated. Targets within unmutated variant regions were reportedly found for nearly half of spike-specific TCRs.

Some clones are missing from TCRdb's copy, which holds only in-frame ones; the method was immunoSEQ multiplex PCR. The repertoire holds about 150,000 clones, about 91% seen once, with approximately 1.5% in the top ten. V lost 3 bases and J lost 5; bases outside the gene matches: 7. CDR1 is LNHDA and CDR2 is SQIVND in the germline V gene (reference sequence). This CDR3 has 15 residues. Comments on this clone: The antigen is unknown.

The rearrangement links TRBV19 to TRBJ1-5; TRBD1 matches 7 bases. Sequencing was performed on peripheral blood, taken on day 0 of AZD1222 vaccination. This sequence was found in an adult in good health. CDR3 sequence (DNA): TGTGCCAGTAGTATGGTTCGTGACAGGGATCAGCCCCAGCATTTT. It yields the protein CASSMVRDRDQPQHF. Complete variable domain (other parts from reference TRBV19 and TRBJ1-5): DGGITQSPKYLFRKEGQNVTLSCEQNLNHDAMYWYRQDPGQGLRLIYYSQIVNDFQKGDIAEGYSVSREKKESFPLTVTSAQKNPTAFYLCASSMVRDRDQPQHFGDGTRLSIL.